This entry lists 25 T cell receptor beta chains sequenced from one sample in a study of neoadjuvant anti-PD-1 for oral cavity cancer. Sequencing was performed with immunoSEQ multiplex PCR; in TCRdb, only in-frame clones are kept and a portion is missing. The sample consists of around 12,000 clones, 65% to 75% of them appearing once. The sample consisted of PBMCs, taken before nivolumab (anti-PD-1) treatment. The receptors shown here come from a person aged 35 to 85 with oral cavity squamous cell carcinoma.

This chain connects TRBV7-8 to TRBJ2-1, with a tentative D call TRBD2 (5 bases). V lost 5 bases and J lost 3, with 29 bases in between. Germline V gives CDR1 SGHVS, CDR2 FQNEAQ. The CDR3 is made up of 20 amino acids. CDR3 nucleotide sequence: TGTGCCAGCAGCCACTTCACTTACCAGGCGGGCCTCGGAAGCTACAATGAGCAGTTCTTC. Its translation: CASSHFTYQAGLGSYNEQFF.

The rearrangement uses TRBV15 and TRBJ1-1; D is ambiguous. The CDR3 runs to 14 residues. Trimming took 0 bases from V and 14 from J, leaving 19 bases between them. Per germline, CDR1 LNHNV and CDR2 YYDKDF (reference sequence). The CDR3 DNA sequence: TGTGCCACCAGCAGAGAGAAGTACGAAGCTGGGCGCTTCTTT. Amino acid sequence: CATSREKYEAGRFF. Based on the CDR3 plus reference TRBV15 and TRBJ1-1, the full variable domain is DAMVIQNPRYQVTQFGKPVTLSCSQTLNHNVMYWYQQKSSQAPKLLFHYYDKDFNNEADTPDNFQSRRPNTSFCFLDIRSPGLGDTAMYLCATSREKYEAGRFFGQGTRLTVV.

This clone was counted only a few times. V usage is TRBV30 and J usage is TRBJ2-6; D may match TRBD1 or TRBD2 (5 bases each). This CDR3 contains 15 residues. The germline CDR1 and CDR2 sequences are GTSNPN and SVGIG (reference sequence). Trimming removed 2 bases at V and 0 bases at J, with 8 bases between. The CDR3 nucleotides are TGTGCCTGGAGTTCTGGGGGCTCTGGGGCCAACGTCCTGACTTTC. As protein: CAWSSGGSGANVLTF.

This clone has a single count. The rearrangement joins TRBV2 to TRBJ1-4, with 7 bases that match TRBD1. CDR3 length: 14 residues. Per germline, CDR1 SNHLY and CDR2 FYNNEI. After removal of 8 bases from V and 4 bases from J, the junction contained 7 bases not matched to a gene. The CDR3 DNA follows: TGTGCCAGCGAAAGACAGGGATTTAATGAAAAACTGTTTTTT. Protein product: CASERQGFNEKLFF.

This clone was seen only once. This rearrangement joins TRBV19 to TRBJ2-3, with 10 bases fitting TRBD2. The CDR3 totals 13 residues. The J segment lost 5 bases and the V segment lost 6 bases, leaving 2 bases of the junction unmatched. Germline CDR1 reads LNHDA; CDR2 reads SQIVND (reference sequence). CDR3 in DNA: TGTGCCAGTAGGGCTAGCGGGGGAGATACGCAGTATTTT. Its protein is CASRASGGDTQYF.

V gene TRBV6-5 combines with J gene TRBJ1-3; D uncertain. CDR3 length: 15 residues. The germline V gene has CDR1 MNHEY and CDR2 SVGAGI. V was cut by 8 bases and J by 1 base, with 15 bases left in between. The CDR3 sequence is CASGGGRMSGNTIYF. As DNA, the CDR3 is TGTGCCAGCGGCGGAGGGCGTATGTCTGGAAACACCATATATTTT.

V gene TRBV30 combines with J gene TRBJ1-5; maybe TRBD1 (5 bases). Germline V gives CDR1 GTSNPN, CDR2 SVGIG (reference sequence). The germline V and J ends were trimmed by 0 bases and 5 bases, with 20 bases remaining between them. The CDR3 has 17 residues. The CDR3: CAWSVLGPWGKDQPQHF. The DNA for the CDR3 is TGTGCCTGGAGTGTATTAGGTCCGTGGGGCAAGGATCAGCCCCAGCATTTT.

The chain recombines TRBV27 with TRBJ2-3; D is possibly TRBD1 (6 bases). This CDR3 has 18 amino acids. Trimming took off 0 bases at V and 2 bases at J, with 18 bases between the two ends. The germline V gene encodes CDR1 MNHEY and CDR2 SMNVEV (reference sequence). The CDR3 region is CASSLSPFPGQLTDTQYF. The CDR3 region has the DNA TGTGCCAGCAGTTTATCCCCATTCCCGGGACAACTCACAGATACGCAGTATTTT.

The chain carries TRBV6-1 and TRBJ2-1, with D unclear. Deletions cut 7 bases from V and 7 bases from J, with 17 bases between. The CDR3 has 14 amino acids. The germline V gene has CDR1 MNHNS and CDR2 SASEGT. The DNA for the CDR3 is TGTGCCAGCACCCCCTTGGTAGGGCAAAATGAGCAGTTCTTC. This translates into CASTPLVGQNEQFF.

This clone was seen a handful of times. The rearrangement links TRBV30 to TRBJ1-1; D call uncertain. V gave up 3 bases and J gave up 5 bases, with 13 bases separating them. CDR1 is GTSNPN and CDR2 is SVGIG in the germline V gene (reference sequence). The CDR3 has 13 residues. CDR3 in DNA: TGTGCCTGGAGCCTACCCCCATCGACTGAAGCTTTCTTT. It encodes CAWSLPPSTEAFF.

This clone appeared once. This chain uses TRBV19 with TRBJ1-3; the D is unclear. The CDR3 totals 13 residues. Trimming shortened V by 5 bases and J by 1 base, and 6 bases separated the two germline ends. CDR1 and CDR2 (germline): LNHDA, SQIVND (reference sequence). The CDR3 DNA reads as TGTGCCAGTAGTGCTCAATCTGGAAACACCATATATTTT. Its translation is CASSAQSGNTIYF.

The genes are TRBV27 and TRBJ2-1, with 7 bases aligning to TRBD2. V shed 6 bases, J shed 8 bases, and the junction held 7 bases outside the gene matches. CDR3 length: 13 amino acids. Germline V CDR1 and CDR2: MNHEY, SMNVEV (reference sequence). CDR3 bases: TGTGCCAGCAGGACTAGCAGTCTCCATGAGCAGTTCTTC. Protein: CASRTSSLHEQFF.

The rearrangement joins TRBV19 to TRBJ1-4, with D perhaps matching TRBD1 (5 bases). The CDR3 runs 13 residues. The V end was cut by 7 bases, the J end by 6 bases, with 12 bases between. Germline V gene sequence: CDR1 LNHDA, CDR2 SQIVND (reference sequence). This CDR3 reads CASNHRSHEKLFF. CDR3 DNA: TGTGCCAGTAATCACAGGTCGCATGAAAAACTGTTTTTT. The entire variable domain, with the rest obtained from reference TRBV19 and TRBJ1-4, is as follows: DGGITQSPKYLFRKEGQNVTLSCEQNLNHDAMYWYRQDPGQGLRLIYYSQIVNDFQKGDIAEGYSVSREKKESFPLTVTSAQKNPTAFYLCASNHRSHEKLFFGSGTQLSVL.

The chain combines TRBV28 with TRBJ1-6, with D uncertain. The CDR3 spans 17 residues. CDR1 and CDR2 (germline): MDHEN, SYDVKM. The V and J ends lost 3 bases and 9 bases respectively, with 21 bases between them. The DNA for the CDR3 is TGTGCCAGCAGTTTGGTAAGAGACTTTGAGGACGGTTCACCCCTCCACTTT. Its protein product is CASSLVRDFEDGSPLHF.

This clone turned up a few times. V is TRBV7-9 and J is TRBJ1-6; D perhaps matches TRBD1 (5 bases). The V end lost 2 bases, the J end lost 6 bases, and 8 bases lay between the germline ends. Germline V gives CDR1 SEHNR, CDR2 FQNEAQ (reference sequence). There are 14 residues in the CDR3. The CDR3 spells CASSLLGGNSPLHF. In DNA, the CDR3 is TGTGCCAGCAGCTTACTGGGGGGTAATTCACCCCTCCACTTT.

The gene calls are TRBV7-2 and TRBJ1-1; unclear D gene. V was pared by 5 bases and J by 7 bases, with 17 bases between. This CDR3 is 14 amino acids long. Germline CDR1 is SGHTA and CDR2 is FQGNSA. Written as DNA, the CDR3 is TGTGCCAGCAGCCGTCGACCCCTTTTTGATGAAGCTTTCTTT. Its translation: CASSRRPLFDEAFF.

This chain uses TRBV7-2 with TRBJ2-7; the match to TRBD2 covers 7 bases. The CDR3 contains 13 residues. Losses at the gene ends were 5 bases for V and 3 bases for J; bases not matched to a gene: 4. The germline CDR1 and CDR2 sequences are SGHTA and FQGNSA. The CDR3 region is CASSGAGYYEQYF. Written as DNA, the CDR3 is TGTGCCAGCAGCGGAGCGGGGTACTACGAGCAGTACTTC.

The chain is built from TRBV29-1 and TRBJ1-6; maybe TRBD1 (5 bases). Germline values: CDR1 SQVTM, CDR2 ANQGSEA. The CDR3 covers 13 residues. V was trimmed by 6 bases and J by 7 bases, leaving 13 bases between them. CDR3 sequence: CSVGSGSNSPLHF. The CDR3 nucleotides are TGCAGCGTGGGGTCAGGGTCGAATTCACCCCTCCACTTT. Together with reference TRBV29-1 and TRBJ1-6, the CDR3 gives the full variable domain: SAVISQKPSRDICQRGTSLTIQCQVDSQVTMMFWYRQQPGQSLTLIATANQGSEATYESGFVIDKFPISRPNLTFSTLTVSNMSPEDSSIYLCSVGSGSNSPLHFGNGTRLTVT.

The rearrangement uses TRBV7-2 and TRBJ2-5, with TRBD1 matching 7 bases. The CDR3 is 13 residues long. The ends lost 1 base at V and 12 bases at J; junction bases unmatched: 8. The V gene's germline CDR1 is SGHTA and CDR2 FQGNSA. This CDR3 is CASSLDPRQGKYF. CDR3 DNA: TGTGCCAGCAGCTTAGACCCTAGACAGGGCAAGTACTTC.

The V and J genes are TRBV5-6 and TRBJ2-7; 7 nucleotides align to TRBD1. With V trimmed by 4 bases and J by 4 bases, 8 bases remained unmatched. The CDR3 loop spans 14 amino acids. CDR1 is SGHDT, CDR2 YYEEEE, per germline. DNA for the CDR3: TGTGCCAGCAGCCGGAGAGGGGGCAGGTACGAGCAGTACTTC. Residues: CASSRRGGRYEQYF. Full variable domain (outside the CDR3, taken from reference TRBV5-6 and TRBJ2-7): DAGVTQSPTHLIKTRGQQVTLRCSPKSGHDTVSWYQQALGQGPQFIFQYYEEEERQRGNFPDRFSGHQFPNYSSELNVNALLLGDSALYLCASSRRGGRYEQYFGPGTRLTVT.

This clone was counted a few times. The V gene is TRBV27, the J gene TRBJ1-2; D call uncertain. The V and J ends lost 5 bases and 8 bases respectively, with 18 bases between them. CDR3 length: 14 amino acids. Germline CDR1 MNHEY, CDR2 SMNVEV (reference sequence). CDR3 sequence (DNA): TGTGCCAGCAGTCGTCGGGGAAGGGCGCAGGGCTACACCTTC. Its protein product is CASSRRGRAQGYTF.

This clone is a singleton in its sample. The rearrangement links TRBV7-8 to TRBJ2-7, with 8 bases aligning to TRBD2. The CDR3 covers 16 residues. The ends lost 5 bases at V and 0 bases at J; junction bases unmatched: 9. Germline CDR1 reads SGHVS; CDR2 reads FQNEAQ. The CDR3 loop is CASSTRLASSSYEQYF. CDR3 bases: TGTGCCAGCAGCACCCGACTAGCGTCGAGCTCCTACGAGCAGTACTTC.

The chain uses TRBV7-9 and TRBJ1-6; no clear D gene. CDR3 length equals 13 residues. V gave up 1 base and J gave up 9 bases, with 7 bases separating them. Germline V gives CDR1 SEHNR, CDR2 FQNEAQ (reference sequence). The CDR3 bases are TGTGCCAGCAGCTTAGGATCCCTTTCACCCCTCCACTTT. Translation gives CASSLGSLSPLHF.

A few counts support this clone. This chain connects TRBV6-1 to TRBJ1-1; the D is unclear. The length of the CDR3 is 13 residues. Trimming left V 5 bases short and J 2 bases short, with 9 bases between. The germline V gene encodes CDR1 MNHNS and CDR2 SASEGT. This CDR3 reads CASSRAGNTEAFF. The CDR3 DNA sequence: TGTGCCAGCAGTAGGGCGGGAAACACTGAAGCTTTCTTT.

The CDR3, as DNA: TGTGCCAGTATTGGGTACACTGAAGCTTTCTTT. This codes for CASIGYTEAFF. The chain carries TRBV19 and TRBJ1-1; D unclear. V was shortened by 7 bases and J by 3 bases, with 6 bases between the two germline ends. Germline V lookup: CDR1 LNHDA, CDR2 SQIVND (reference sequence). CDR3 size: 11 residues.